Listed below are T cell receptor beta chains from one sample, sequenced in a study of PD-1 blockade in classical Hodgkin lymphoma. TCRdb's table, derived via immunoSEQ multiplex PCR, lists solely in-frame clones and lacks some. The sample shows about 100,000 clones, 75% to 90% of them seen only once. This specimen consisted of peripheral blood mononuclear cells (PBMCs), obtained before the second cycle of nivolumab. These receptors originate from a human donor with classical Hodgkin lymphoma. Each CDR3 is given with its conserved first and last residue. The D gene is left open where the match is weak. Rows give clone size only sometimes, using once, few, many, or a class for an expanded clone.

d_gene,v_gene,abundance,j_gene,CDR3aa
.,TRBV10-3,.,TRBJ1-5,CAISGTAKNQPQHF
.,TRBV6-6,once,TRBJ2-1,CASSPFTGSVYNEQFF
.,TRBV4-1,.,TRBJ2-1,CASSQDSRWRGNEQFF
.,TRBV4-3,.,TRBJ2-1,CASSLDSYNEQFF
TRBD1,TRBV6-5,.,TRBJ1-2,CASSSQGGSDGYTF
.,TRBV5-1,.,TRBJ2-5,CASSLAGRETQYF
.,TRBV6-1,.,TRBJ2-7,CASSEWLGGQEHYEQYF
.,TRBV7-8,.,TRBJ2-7,CASSLGGAEQYF
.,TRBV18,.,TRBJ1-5,CASSPDYDQPQHF
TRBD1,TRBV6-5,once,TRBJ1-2,CASRLDRAERGYTF
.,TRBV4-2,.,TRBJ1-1,CASSQDRGGNTEAFF
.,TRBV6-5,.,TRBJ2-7,CASSYNGNSVYEQYF
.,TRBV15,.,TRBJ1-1,CATSRENRLNTEAFF
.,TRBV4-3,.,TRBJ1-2,CASSQDVGAGQGYGYTF
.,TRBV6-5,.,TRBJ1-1,CASSSRSGAGAFF
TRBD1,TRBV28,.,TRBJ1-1,CASRRTGKGNTEAFF
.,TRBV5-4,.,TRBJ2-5,CASSLLTYYSQGETQYF
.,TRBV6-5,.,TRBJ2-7,CASSSGHEQYF
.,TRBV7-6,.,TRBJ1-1,CASSLREITEAFF
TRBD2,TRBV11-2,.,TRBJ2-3,CASSSPGLGDTQYF
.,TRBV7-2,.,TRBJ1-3,CASSRLRGGTQSSGNTIYF
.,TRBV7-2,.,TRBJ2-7,CASSLGVNWDF
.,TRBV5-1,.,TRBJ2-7,CASSWSLGSEQYF
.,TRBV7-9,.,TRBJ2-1,CASSLTKSYNEQFF
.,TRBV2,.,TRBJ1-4,CASSKSYTTNEKLFF
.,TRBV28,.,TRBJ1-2,CASSFGARNYGYTF
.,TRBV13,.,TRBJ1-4,CASSFDRNEKLFF
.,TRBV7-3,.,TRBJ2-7,CASSLRLVTGASYEQYF
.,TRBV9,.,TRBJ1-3,CASSVGRDTIYF
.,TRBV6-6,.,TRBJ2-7,CASSYSSRNSYEQYF
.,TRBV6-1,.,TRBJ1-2,CASSVDRNYGYTF
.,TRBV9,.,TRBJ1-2,CASSVGTDVYYGYTF
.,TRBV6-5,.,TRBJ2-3,CASSYGQWSTDTQYF
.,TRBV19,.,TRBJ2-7,CASGHSGAYEQYF
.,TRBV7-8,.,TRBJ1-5,CASSLLSNQPQHF
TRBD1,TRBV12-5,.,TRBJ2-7,CASGLVLQGPVEQYF
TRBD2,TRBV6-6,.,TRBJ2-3,CASSYGAGVKTDTQYF
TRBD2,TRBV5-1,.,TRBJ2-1,CASSWGLAGGKYNEQFF
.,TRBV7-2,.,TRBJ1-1,CASSSAFF
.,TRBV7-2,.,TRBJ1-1,CASSLASLGTEAFF
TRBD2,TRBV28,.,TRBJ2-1,CASRFRERGGPHEQFF
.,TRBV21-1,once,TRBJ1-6,CASSIHRGRSSYYDSPLHF
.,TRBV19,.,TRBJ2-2,CASRARGAGELFF
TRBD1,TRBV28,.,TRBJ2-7,CASSLRQGVIHEQYF
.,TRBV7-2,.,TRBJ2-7,CASSIGGIQSYEQYF
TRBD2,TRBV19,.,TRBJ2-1,CASSARGSGVFNEQFF
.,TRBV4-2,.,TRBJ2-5,CASSRLEGGPETQYF
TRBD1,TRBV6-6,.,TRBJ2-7,CASSDPGDREYEQYF
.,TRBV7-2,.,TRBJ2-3,CASSLDSTDTQYF
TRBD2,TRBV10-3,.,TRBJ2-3,CAISLAGGGTDTQYF
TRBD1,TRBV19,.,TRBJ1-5,CASRRDRVGQPQHF
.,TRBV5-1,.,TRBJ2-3,CASSLGGATGTDTQYF
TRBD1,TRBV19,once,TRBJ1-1,CASSMYRGGVPEAFF
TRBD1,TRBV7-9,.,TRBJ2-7,CASSSVRDRDYEQYF
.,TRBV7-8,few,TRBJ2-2,CASSSHYYTGELFF
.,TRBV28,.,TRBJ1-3,CASSLLGAGNTIYF
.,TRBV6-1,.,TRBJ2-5,CASSDGGSQETQYF